This passage covers 21 T cell receptor beta chains from one sample sequenced in a study of Graves' ophthalmopathy and Graves' hyperthyroidism. Researchers took RNA transcripts and amplified TCR beta CDR3 regions from them. Investigators did first-round RT-PCR with HTBI primers, then second-round multiplex PCR. TCRdb used MiXCR to reprocess the multiplex PCR reads, holding one entry per CDR3 protein. The table shows approximately 640,000 distinct CDR3 sequences, with over 40% occurring only once. Sequencing was performed on peripheral blood. These receptors were obtained from an adult man with Graves' ophthalmopathy.

This clonotype has ten or more counts. V gene TRBV19 combines with J gene TRBJ2-5, with D maybe TRBD1 (6 bases). The CDR3 has 16 amino acids. Trimming pared 5 bases from V and 2 bases from J, leaving 18 bases between. In germline, CDR1 is LNHDA, CDR2 SQIVND (reference sequence). The CDR3 nucleotides are TGTGCCAGTAGTGGAAACAGGGCGTTGGGGCAAGAGACCCAGTACTTC. Its protein is CASSGNRALGQETQYF.

Regarding this clonotype: Just one base apart from a much larger clone, this may be a read error. The chain uses TRBV10-3 and TRBJ2-7; D is undetermined. Germline V gene data show CDR1 as ENHRY and CDR2 as SYGVKD. The CDR3 loop spans 15 amino acids. The CDR3 DNA reads TGTGCCATCAGTGAGCCCACCAAAGGGATCTACGAGCAGTGCTTC. This codes for CAISEPTKGIYEQCF.

Many counts were recorded for this clonotype. Written as DNA, the CDR3 is TGTGCCAGCAGCTTAGCAGGACAGGGCCTGGACTCTGATGGCTACACCTTC. It encodes CASSLAGQGLDSDGYTF. The chain has TRBV7-8 and TRBJ1-2, with 8 bases aligning to TRBD1. Germline V gene data show CDR1 as SGHVS and CDR2 as FQNEAQ. The trim removed 0 bases at V and 6 bases at J, leaving 12 bases unmatched. The length of the CDR3 is 17 residues.

The chain is built from TRBV15 and TRBJ1-1; unclear D gene. Germline-derived CDR1 and CDR2 are LNHNV and YYDKDF (reference sequence). CDR3 length: 13 residues. The ends were cut back, 1 base at V and 7 bases at J, with 10 bases in the middle. The CDR3 DNA reads TGTGCCACCAGCAGAGGAGGGAATAATGAAGCTTTCTTT. Its translation: CATSRGGNNEAFF. The complete variable domain, with remaining parts taken from reference TRBV15 and TRBJ1-1, reads DAMVIQNPRYQVTQFGKPVTLSCSQTLNHNVMYWYQQKSSQAPKLLFHYYDKDFNNEADTPDNFQSRRPNTSFCFLDIRSPGLGDTAMYLCATSRGGNNEAFFGQGTRLTVV.

Details on this clonotype: This sequence may be a read error, since a much larger clone differs from it by one base. The chain recombines TRBV4-1 with TRBJ1-6; TRBD1 might be the D (6 bases). This CDR3 has 16 residues. The germline V gene encodes CDR1 MGHRA and CDR2 YSYEKL. Trimming stripped 1 base from V and 11 bases from J, with 18 bases between. The CDR3 spells CASSQGGGSGVPPLHF. CDR3 in DNA: TGCGCCAGCAGCCAAGGGGGAGGGTCAGGGGTCCCACCCCTCCACTTT.

J is TRBJ2-2 and V is TRBV10-2, with D possibly matching TRBD1 (5 bases). CDR3 length equals 16 residues. Trimming took off 5 bases at V and 3 bases at J, with 16 bases between the two ends. The germline gives CDR1 WSHSY, CDR2 SAAADI. The CDR3 loop is CASSPNDQGYTGELFF. CDR3 bases: TGCGCCAGCAGTCCGAATGATCAGGGCTACACCGGGGAGCTGTTTTTT.

The V and J genes are TRBV30 and TRBJ2-7; D unresolved. The CDR3 runs 17 residues. In germline, CDR1 is GTSNPN, CDR2 SVGIG (reference sequence). V lost 0 bases, J lost 2 bases, and 20 bases lay in between. The CDR3 loop reads CAWSVGGTPLGTYEQYF. The CDR3 DNA follows: TGTGCCTGGAGTGTAGGCGGCACCCCACTTGGTACCTACGAGCAGTACTTC.

This clonotype was observed at least ten times. DNA of the CDR3: TGCAGTGCTAGAGGTGCCGTCGCTGGAAACACCATATATTTT. Its translation: CSARGAVAGNTIYF. The rearrangement joins TRBV20-1 to TRBJ1-3; D is undetermined. Trimming took 1 base from V and 2 from J, leaving 9 bases between them. CDR3 length equals 14 residues. Looked up from germline, CDR1 is DFQATT and CDR2 is SNEGSKA (reference sequence).

In DNA form, the CDR3 reads TGTGCCAGCAGCCACACGCCGGGACGGGGGACCGGGGAGCTGTTTTTT. Its protein product is CASSHTPGRGTGELFF. The chain has TRBV25-1 and TRBJ2-2, with a tentative D call TRBD2 (6 bases). Per the germline V gene, CDR1 is MGHDK and CDR2 is SYGVNS. V gave up 6 bases and J gave up 5 bases, with 19 bases separating them. The CDR3 sequence is 16 residues long.

In its sample, this clonotype was seen many times. The chain recombines TRBV5-1 with TRBJ2-7, with a tentative D call TRBD1 (5 bases). CDR1 SGHRS and CDR2 YFSETQ come from the germline V gene. The length of the CDR3 is 14 residues. V lost 1 base, J lost 3 bases, and 11 bases lay in between. The CDR3 coding sequence is TGCGCCAGCAGCTTGTGGCAGGGCGACTACGAGCAGTACTTC. Translated: CASSLWQGDYEQYF.

This clonotype turned up a few times. The chain links TRBV2 to TRBJ1-4, with D possibly TRBD1 on 6 matching bases. Germline V gene data show CDR1 as SNHLY and CDR2 as FYNNEI. V was pared by 6 bases and J by 8 bases, with 19 bases between. CDR3 size: 15 residues. CDR3 amino acids: CASSQDRGGWEKLFF. CDR3 nucleotides: TGTGCCAGCAGCCAAGATCGGGGGGGCTGGGAAAAACTGTTTTTT.

The gene calls are TRBV4-2 and TRBJ2-7; 8 nucleotides align to TRBD1. V lost 1 base, J lost 2 bases, and 13 bases stayed unmatched. The germline CDR1 and CDR2 sequences are LGHNA and YNFKEQ. This CDR3 has 18 amino acids. As DNA, the CDR3 is TGTGCCAGCAGCCAAGGACTCCAGGGGGCTAACAATCCCTACGAGCAGTACTTC. This sequence encodes CASSQGLQGANNPYEQYF.

There are a few counts of this clonotype. The DNA for the CDR3 is TGTGCCAGCAGTTACTCTCAGGGGAAGTTTGAAGCTTTCTTT. Translating gives CASSYSQGKFEAFF. This sequence joins TRBV25-1 and TRBJ1-1, with a possible D match to TRBD1 (6 bases). The germline V gene has CDR1 MGHDK and CDR2 SYGVNS. The CDR3 loop spans 14 amino acids. With 5 bases removed from V and 7 bases from J, the gap between germline ends came to 17 bases.

This clonotype was detected a few times. The junction and the germline gene differ at one end; a read error may be behind it. The V and J genes are TRBV10-3 and TRBJ2-7, with no clear D. This CDR3 has 13 amino acids. Germline V gene sequence: CDR1 ENHRY, CDR2 SYGVKD. In nucleotides, the CDR3 is TGTGCCAGCAGTTTGGCGGCTTCATACGAGCAGTACTTC. It is translated as CASSLAASYEQYF.

This clonotype appeared many times. The chain couples TRBV25-1 to TRBJ1-6, with unresolved D. Germline V gene lookup returns CDR1 MGHDK and CDR2 SYGVNS. The CDR3 has 14 residues. Trimming took off 3 bases at V and 3 bases at J, with 6 bases between the two ends. The CDR3 loop reads CASSDVSYNSPLHF. The DNA of the CDR3 is TGTGCCAGCAGTGATGTCAGCTATAATTCACCCCTCCACTTT.

The chain recombines TRBV5-1 with TRBJ2-5; possibly TRBD2 for D (6 bases). Germline-derived CDR1 and CDR2 are SGHRS and YFSETQ. CDR3 size: 14 residues. Trimming took 4 bases from V and 5 from J, leaving 15 bases between them. The CDR3 nucleotides read TGCGCCAGCAGCCGTTATGGAGGGGAGGAGACCCAGTACTTC. Translation gives CASSRYGGEETQYF.

This chain links TRBV2 with TRBJ1-4; D possibly corresponds to TRBD1 (6 bases). The CDR3 has 15 amino acids. V lost 6 bases and J lost 3, with 14 bases in between. The germline CDR1 and CDR2 sequences are SNHLY and FYNNEI. The CDR3 is CASREGYRANEKLFF. The CDR3 DNA reads as TGTGCCAGCAGAGAGGGGTACAGGGCTAATGAAAAACTGTTTTTT.

At least ten counts were recorded for this clonotype. The genes are TRBV7-2 and TRBJ1-6; D perhaps matches TRBD1 (5 bases). The CDR3 has 14 amino acids. CDR1 is SGHTA, CDR2 FQGNSA, per germline. Trimming took 1 base from V and 7 from J, leaving 8 bases between them. The CDR3 reads CASSLVSGNSPLHF. The CDR3 nucleotides read TGTGCCAGCAGCTTAGTATCAGGGAATTCACCCCTCCACTTT.

CDR3 DNA: TGTGCCAGCAGTTGGACTAGCGGGATAGAGACCCAGTACTTC. Its translation: CASSWTSGIETQYF. The genes are TRBV2 and TRBJ2-5; 12 positions agree with TRBD2. This CDR3 is 14 amino acids long. V lost 5 bases, J lost 4 bases, and 2 bases stayed unmatched. The V gene's germline CDR1 is SNHLY and CDR2 FYNNEI.

The CDR3 loop reads CASSEEVAENSPLHF. The CDR3 coding sequence is TGTGCCAGCAGTGAAGAGGTAGCGGAAAATTCACCCCTCCACTTT. The rearrangement uses TRBV6-1 and TRBJ1-6; D uncertain. The CDR3 length is 15 residues. V shed 1 base and J shed 7 bases, with 11 bases lying between them. Germline V gene lookup returns CDR1 MNHNS and CDR2 SASEGT.

This clonotype was picked up many times. The chain uses TRBV9 and TRBJ2-7; D ambiguous. CDR1 and CDR2 (germline): SGDLS, YYNGEE. The CDR3 is 15 residues long. The V and J ends lost 6 bases and 0 bases respectively, with 16 bases between them. CDR3 sequence reads: CASTPGRTDSYEQYF. The CDR3 DNA follows: TGTGCCAGCACCCCTGGACGAACTGACTCCTACGAGCAGTACTTC.